One and the same sample provided the 5 T cell receptor beta chains below, sequenced in a study of neurological immune-mediated disorders. TCRdb reanalysed the 5' RACE reads using MiXCR and keeps one entry per CDR3 protein. The data show 55,000 to 75,000 distinct CDR3 sequences, approximately 5.3% seen once. Sequenced material: PBMCs. These receptors came from a human donor with multiple sclerosis. The donor label of this sample is uncertain.

This clonotype was counted at least ten times. The chain recombines TRBV11-2 with TRBJ2-1, with a weak D call TRBD2 (6 bases). The CDR3 has 14 residues. Germline V lookup: CDR1 SGHAT, CDR2 FQNNGV. Trimming took 0 bases from V and 9 from J, leaving 12 bases between them. Here the CDR3 reads CASSLDRGGSEQFF. The CDR3 nucleotides are TGTGCCAGCAGCTTAGATCGCGGAGGGAGTGAGCAGTTCTTC.

In its sample, this clonotype was seen many times. The gene calls are TRBV5-1 and TRBJ2-7; 10 bases align to TRBD1. Germline CDR1 is SGHRS and CDR2 is YFSETQ. The CDR3 sequence is 14 residues long. The trim removed 4 bases at V and 5 bases at J, leaving 6 bases unmatched. CDR3 residues: CASSLDRGNNEQYF. The CDR3 DNA is TGCGCCAGCAGCCTGGACAGGGGGAACAACGAGCAGTACTTC.

At least ten counts were recorded for this clonotype. The V gene is TRBV5-1, the J gene TRBJ2-1; TRBD1 or TRBD2 may be the D gene (6 bases each). Trimming shortened V by 3 bases and J by 8 bases, and 12 bases separated the two germline ends. CDR3 length: 13 amino acids. Germline V gene sequence: CDR1 SGHRS, CDR2 YFSETQ. Here the CDR3 DNA reads TGCGCCAGCAGCTCCCTCGGGGGCGATGAGCAGTTCTTC. Translation gives CASSSLGGDEQFF.

This clonotype showed up many times. The rearrangement joins TRBV5-6 to TRBJ2-1; 10 bases map to TRBD2. V shed 4 bases, J shed 4 bases, and the junction held 5 bases outside the gene matches. This CDR3 is built from 15 residues. Germline assignment: CDR1 SGHDT and CDR2 YYEEEE. The CDR3 coding sequence is TGTGCCAGCAGCCTGGGACTAGCGTCATACAATGAGCAGTTCTTC. This encodes CASSLGLASYNEQFF.

This clonotype was observed at least ten times. The rearrangement joins TRBV13 to TRBJ2-7; possible D gene TRBD1, 6 bases. V was shortened by 5 bases and J by 2 bases, with 10 bases between the two germline ends. The germline V gene encodes CDR1 PRHDT and CDR2 FYEKMQ (reference sequence). This CDR3 has 13 residues. CDR3 loop: CASSSRDTYEQYF. CDR3 DNA: TGTGCCAGCAGCAGTCGGGACACCTACGAGCAGTACTTC.